This entry concerns a single T cell receptor (beta chain). Its cognate antigen has yet to be identified. The record has no base qualities; no much larger clone is one base away. The CDR3 runs 14 amino acids, cysteine and phenylalanine included. Of all the DNA, just the CDR3 is kept, 42 bases in frame from base 1. As encoded in the germline V gene (reference sequence), CDR1 is MNHEY while CDR2 is SMNVEV. V trim: 5 bases; J trim: 3 bases; unmatched bases: 4. The data belong to a study of cytomegalovirus exposure and HLA in healthy donors (dated by TCRdb to 2015 to 2018). With regard to the full study: In an earlier analysis of fewer than 750 of the donors, under 300 Gb of sequence data and 120 million or so unique TCR beta sequences from roughly 180 million T cells were reported. An early release that covered more than 550 HLA-typed donors contained approximately 300 gigabases of sequencing data and 65 million to 100 million unique TCR sequences. Of the roughly 400 genotyped donors, 75% to 85% were placed in the genetic ancestry cluster associated with self-reported Caucasian donors. The aim of the study was to test whether cataloging public T cell receptors could identify signatures of past pathogen exposure. The study profiled the T cell repertoires of 666 subjects by immunosequencing and related them to cytomegalovirus serostatus. A separate validation cohort of about 110 different subjects was used in addition to the approximately 700-subject first cohort. To predict cytomegalovirus infection status, the study combined high-throughput TCR immunosequencing, statistical association of individual TCRs with disease status, and machine learning. To study patterns of TCR occurrence, a later analysis re-analyzed previously published TCR beta repertoires from 600 to 750 donors and added high-resolution HLA genotyping. Rather than using new phenotypic data, the later analysis identified candidate immune exposures from TCR beta sequences and from how often those sequences occurred across donors. An earlier analysis of approximately 640 of the donors applied high-throughput TCR beta sequencing to assess whether each TCR beta V gene segment acted as functional or pseudogenic. Donor age, sex, ethnicity and CMV serostatus were compiled alongside the repertoire data. A later genetic analysis used genome-wide SNP genotypes for about 55% of the 666 donors, treating that subset as a discovery cohort. Every discovery cohort repertoire had been produced on one sequencing platform. HLA typing covered class I and class II loci at four-digit resolution. The number of typed donors differed by locus: about 620-630 for A, B, C, DRB1 and DQB1; 500 to 550 for DQA1; 606 for DPA1; and around 450 for DPB1. Because of strong linkage in the cohort, roughly five DR-DQ haplotypes were treated as single units for association and clustering. On average, around 230,000 unique TCR beta nucleotide sequences were sequenced per donor among 398 genotyped donors of the cohort, with around 19% of those sequences being non-productive. Summary of the overall study and its limitations: A later analysis found that HLA-associated TCR beta chains were more clonally expanded and had lower generation probabilities than equally common non-associated chains. Because counts were too low, about 17 rarely observed V segments, including chromosome 9 orphons, were excluded from the earlier analysis of around 590 of the donors. In a later analysis, TCR association rates were found to vary across HLA loci, with the most associated TCRs seen for DRB1 alleles and the fewest for HLA-C alleles. A later analysis associated roughly 17,000 TCR beta sequences with specific HLA alleles at a false discovery rate of 0.05. Some IMGT-functional V segments, including TRBV6-2 and TRBV6-3, could not be told apart with the 87-base-pair reads, so those segments were excluded. Immune exposure information for the cohort was limited to CMV serostatus. The classifier was reported to diagnose cytomegalovirus status with high specificity and sensitivity in both the original and validation cohorts. The authors suggested that the approach could potentially be extended to other disease states and immunological phenotypes. In a later genetic analysis, fewer N-insertions in productive TCRs were reported among donors in an Asian-associated ancestry cluster than the approximately 630-donor mean. This cohort had only TCR beta chains sequenced, and the lack of alpha or paired-chain data limited which features could be detected. A further reported finding was that TCR beta sequences accurately predicted the HLA-A and HLA-B alleles for most subjects in the first cohort. In a later genetic analysis, a missense DCLRE1C variant was associated with V-gene and J-gene trimming of TCR beta chains, and the association was replicated in an independent cohort. Because some donors lacked HLA typing at each locus, the association tests relied only on the typed subset. Most TCR sequences were seen in very few donors, while some public TCRs were found in many individuals. In an earlier analysis of around 500 of the donors, most TCR beta V segments appeared in productive rearrangements about 87% or about 30% of the time, broadly matching IMGT annotations. Assigning TCR associations to individual alleles was difficult when HLA alleles, especially DR and DQ, strongly co-occurred. The study gave a list of more than 150 TCR beta chains associated with cytomegalovirus. Linkage disequilibrium might explain the correlated functional status among segregating V segments, but an unknown experimental factor could not be ruled out. A few of the identified cytomegalovirus-associated TCR beta chains were confirmed in vitro to be specific for cytomegalovirus antigens. Roughly uniform sequencing depth across donors was assumed in presence/absence analyses, although this assumption may not hold. A cluster of highly shared sequence variants was judged likely to represent a technical artifact of the sequencing pipeline. According to a later analysis, most CMV-associated TCR beta chains appeared to be HLA-restricted, and the HLA associations seemed to be driven largely by CMV exposure. According to a later analysis, parvovirus B19, influenza, CMV and Epstein-Barr virus appeared linked to several top co-occurrence clusters.

The cohort consisted of 600 or so healthy bone marrow donors. At the time of sampling, every cohort member was nominally healthy, though immune exposures that went unrecorded were likely present. The donor was CMV seropositive and belonged to the group of 250 to 350 seropositive cohort members. A peripheral blood sample was collected from each donor, and TCR beta sequencing was performed on peripheral blood mononuclear cells. The Qiagen DNeasy Blood Extraction Kit was used to extract genomic DNA from the blood cell samples. Library preparation used the immunoSEQ multiplex PCR assay. For the multiplex PCR, a mixture combining 60 forward primers for TCR Vbeta segments and 13 reverse primers for TCR Jbeta segments was used. A multiplex PCR assay on genomic DNA amplified the CDR3 region of rearranged TCR beta genes. Amplified TCR beta libraries were sequenced as 87-base-pair reads on the Illumina HiSeq System. In the paper's pipeline: A later analysis tallied 75 million to 95 million unique TCR beta chains across the 666 repertoires, and approximately 12 million of those chains were shared by two or more donors. To remove PCR and sequencing errors, raw reads were error-corrected and collapsed into unique sequences using a nearest-neighbor algorithm that merged closely related sequences. To assign V, D and J gene segments, CDR3 sequences were aligned to IMGT reference sequences. Each retained sequence needed at least a six-nucleotide match to both a V gene segment and a J gene segment. Rearrangements were classified as productive when the CDR3 lacked stop codons and remained in frame with V and J, and all other rearrangements were classified as non-productive. CDR3 was defined by IMGT convention, running from the second conserved V-encoded cysteine to the conserved J-encoded phenylalanine. The earlier analysis of fewer than 750 of the donors excluded sequences that lacked an unambiguous match to a single V gene segment. In an earlier analysis of some 590 of the donors, a V segment was called functional when productive rearrangements were above 56.7%, and segregating when the standard deviation between donors exceeded 5%. To diagnose cytomegalovirus status from the catalog of TCR beta chain sequences, a statistical classification framework was built. In a later analysis, V and J genes were assigned by comparing TCR nucleotide sequences against IMGT/GENE-DB human TR gene sequences. In a later analysis, CDR3 sequences and most-parsimonious VDJ recombination scenarios were assigned using the TCRdist pipeline. A later analysis defined each TCR beta chain by its CDR3 amino acid sequence plus V-gene family, and excluded reads lacking a unique V-gene family. To address suspected cross-contamination and a sequencing artifact, a later analysis removed roughly 640 highly shared, low-generation-probability nucleotide sequences. A later analysis calculated a clonal expansion index for each public chain from normalized within-repertoire ranks of inferred template counts. Generation probabilities in a later analysis came from a VDJ recombination model fitted to out-of-frame rearrangements, and those results were checked against IGoR. In a later analysis, hypergeometric tests were used to score TCR-TCR, TCR-HLA and TCR-CMV co-occurrence, with a repertoire-size bias correction applied to TCR pairs. To estimate false discovery rates, a later analysis permuted the HLA or CMV assignments 20 times. In a later analysis, co-occurring TCRs were grouped using DBSCAN, with TCRdist sequence similarity added in when clustering inside HLA-allele-positive subsets. Repertoires with fewer than 30,000 or more than 120,000 public chains were left out of co-occurrence clustering, as were about 5 repertoires with anomalous nucleotide sharing. TCRdb obtained this table from immuneACCESS and retained in-frame rearrangements with V and J assigned. These tables miss some clones; where compared with another copy, unresolved V genes account for less than half of the shortfall, and the remainder is unexplained. The V and J calls and clone size are taken from that table; D and trimming were inferred from the DNA. A total of about 190,000 clones appear in this sample, roughly four fifths of them only once. The top ten hold approximately 3.1% of the sample.

The sample taken for sequencing was PBMCs. The sequence came from a young woman in good health and CMV-seropositive. In this chain, TRBV27 is recombined with TRBJ2-7, with 10 bases aligning to TRBD2. The sequenced DNA: TGTGCCAGCAGTCAAATAGCGGGGGGCTACGAGCAGTACTTC. This translates into CASSQIAGGYEQYF.